The 15 T cell receptor beta chains below all came from one sample that was sequenced in a study of T cells after yellow fever vaccination. One entry per CDR3 protein, called by TCRdb with MiXCR from the 5' RACE reads. There are about 550,000 distinct CDR3 sequences in the sample; 15% to 20% occur only once, and around an eighth lies in the top ten. Sample: PBMCs, taken 15 days after the yellow fever booster vaccination. All receptors derive from a man aged 25 to 45 who received the YFV17D yellow fever vaccine.

This chain uses TRBV24-1 with TRBJ2-5; 8 positions match TRBD1. J lost 4 bases, V lost 5 bases, and 8 bases had no gene match. The CDR3 has 15 amino acids. CDR1 KGHDR and CDR2 SFDVKD come from the germline V gene. The CDR3 is CATSVETGVGETQYF. The CDR3 DNA follows: TGTGCCACCAGTGTAGAGACAGGGGTCGGAGAGACCCAGTACTTC.

In its sample, this clonotype was seen a few times. The rearrangement uses TRBV20-1 and TRBJ2-1, with a tentative D call TRBD1 (6 bases). This CDR3 comprises 14 residues. V was shortened by 1 base and J by 6 bases, with 13 bases between the two germline ends. Per germline, CDR1 DFQATT and CDR2 SNEGSKA (reference sequence). The DNA for the CDR3 is TGCAGTGCTAGAGCCGGGACAACCGGCAATGAGCAGTTCTTC. It yields the protein CSARAGTTGNEQFF.

The chain couples TRBV14 to TRBJ2-1, with D perhaps matching TRBD1 (7 bases). V lost 7 bases and J lost 3, with 19 bases in between. Germline V CDR1 and CDR2: SGHDN, FVKESK. The CDR3 is 16 amino acids. DNA for the CDR3: TGTGCCAGCACCCCAGGGGGGAGAGATTACTACAATGAGCAGTTCTTC. Protein product: CASTPGGRDYYNEQFF. Variable domain in full (rest from reference TRBV14 and TRBJ2-1): EAGVTQFPSHSVIEKGQTVTLRCDPISGHDNLYWYRRVMGKEIKFLLHFVKESKQDESGMPNNRFLAERTGGTYSTLKVQPAELEDSGVYFCASTPGGRDYYNEQFFGPGTRLTVL.

This clonotype was found a few times. This sequence joins TRBV7-2 and TRBJ2-7, with D possibly matching TRBD2 (6 bases). The CDR3 extends over 15 amino acids. With 10 bases removed from V and 7 bases from J, the gap between germline ends came to 26 bases. Germline-derived CDR1 and CDR2 are SGHTA and FQGNSA. The CDR3 is CAITSPQGPLGEQYF. In DNA, the CDR3 is TGTGCCATCACTAGCCCCCAGGGACCGTTGGGAGAGCAGTACTTC.

This chain links TRBV5-1 with TRBJ2-7, with no clear D. The V end was cut by 5 bases, the J end by 4 bases, with 13 bases between. Germline values: CDR1 SGHRS, CDR2 YFSETQ. The CDR3 totals 13 residues. The CDR3 sequence is CASSPHRDYEQYF. The CDR3, as DNA: TGCGCCAGCAGTCCTCATAGGGATTACGAGCAGTACTTC.

This chain connects TRBV3-1 to TRBJ2-7; TRBD1 might be the D (6 bases). Germline V gene sequence: CDR1 LGHDT, CDR2 YNNKEL (reference sequence). Deletions cut 6 bases from V and 6 bases from J, with 15 bases between. This CDR3 has 13 amino acids. The CDR3 protein is CASSLLRDTEQYF. CDR3 in DNA: TGTGCCAGCAGTTTACTCCGGGACACCGAGCAGTACTTC.

The chain recombines TRBV5-1 with TRBJ2-7; 13 bases align to TRBD2. The junction had 5 bases not matched to a gene; V was cut back by 4 bases and J by 7 bases. The CDR3 is made up of 14 amino acids. Germline CDR1 and CDR2: SGHRS and YFSETQ. The CDR3 sequence is CASSRTSGSGEQYF. CDR3 sequence (DNA): TGCGCCAGCAGCCGGACTAGCGGGAGTGGGGAGCAGTACTTC.

This chain connects TRBV6-4 to TRBJ2-7; D could derive from TRBD1 or TRBD2 (5 bases each). This CDR3 region has 15 residues. V was shortened by 2 bases and J by 1 base, with 12 bases between the two germline ends. Germline lookup yields CDR1 MRHNA and CDR2 SNTAGT. The CDR3 DNA is TGTGCCAGCAGTGACCTCCGGGACGGATCCTACGAGCAGTACTTC. Translation gives CASSDLRDGSYEQYF.

The chain combines TRBV5-1 with TRBJ2-7; D gene ambiguous. The CDR3 consists of 13 residues. Germline V gene data show CDR1 as SGHRS and CDR2 as YFSETQ. The V end lost 4 bases, the J end lost 2 bases, and 10 bases lay between the germline ends. CDR3 sequence: CASSDKATYEQYF. Here the CDR3 DNA reads TGCGCCAGCAGCGACAAGGCCACCTACGAGCAGTACTTC.

This chain joins TRBV6-2 or TRBV6-3 and TRBJ2-7; tentatively, D is TRBD1 (5 bases). Looked up from germline, CDR1 is MNHEY and CDR2 is SVGEGT. The CDR3 covers 14 residues. Trimming took 5 bases from V and 2 from J, leaving 13 bases between them. The CDR3 DNA is TGTGCCAGCAGTACGAACCCGACAGCCTACGAGCAGTACTTC. Its translation is CASSTNPTAYEQYF.

This sequence joins TRBV20-1 and TRBJ2-1; 13 positions agree with TRBD2. The CDR3 is 17 residues long. Germline V gives CDR1 DFQATT, CDR2 SNEGSKA (reference sequence). J lost 5 bases, V lost 3 bases, and 10 bases had no gene match. Written as DNA, the CDR3 is TGCAGTGCTAGTGCGGGACTAGCGGGGAGAGTTAACAATGAGCAGTTCTTC. Protein sequence: CSASAGLAGRVNNEQFF.

The chain joins TRBV7-9 to TRBJ2-2; no clear D. Germline values: CDR1 SEHNR, CDR2 FQNEAQ (reference sequence). V lost 5 bases and J 6 bases, leaving 7 bases between the germline ends. The CDR3 runs to 12 residues. The CDR3 DNA follows: TGTGCCAGCAGCAAAATGGCCGGGGAGCTGTTTTTT. Encoded protein: CASSKMAGELFF.

The rearrangement uses TRBV29-1 and TRBJ2-7, with D tentatively TRBD1 (6 bases). In germline, CDR1 is SQVTM, CDR2 ANQGSEA. Deletions cut 4 bases from V and 4 bases from J, with 14 bases between. The CDR3 covers 13 residues. The CDR3, as DNA: TGCAGCGTTGCTGCAGGGGTCAATTACGAGCAGTACTTC. Its protein is CSVAAGVNYEQYF.

This clonotype showed up just a few times. The V gene is TRBV7-2, the J gene TRBJ2-3, with D possibly matching TRBD2 (6 bases). V lost 3 bases and J 2 bases, leaving 15 bases between the germline ends. Germline lookup yields CDR1 SGHTA and CDR2 FQGNSA. The CDR3 extends over 16 amino acids. CDR3 region: CASSFASGSPTDTQYF. The CDR3, as DNA: TGTGCCAGCAGCTTTGCTTCCGGGAGCCCCACAGATACGCAGTATTTT. The full variable domain, in which reference TRBV7-2 and TRBJ2-3 provide the parts outside the CDR3, is GAGVSQSPSNKVTEKGKDVELRCDPISGHTALYWYRQSLGQGLEFLIYFQGNSAPDKSGLPSDRFSAERTGGSVSTLTIQRTQQEDSAVYLCASSFASGSPTDTQYFGPGTRLTVL.

This clonotype was recorded a few times. The chain links TRBV2 to TRBJ1-1, with D possibly matching TRBD1 (6 bases). The CDR3 is 13 residues long. Trimming removed 6 bases at V and 8 bases at J, with 16 bases between. The germline V gene has CDR1 SNHLY and CDR2 FYNNEI. The CDR3 loop reads CASSLGGLGEAFF. In DNA, the CDR3 is TGTGCCAGCAGCCTAGGGGGATTGGGGGAAGCTTTCTTT.